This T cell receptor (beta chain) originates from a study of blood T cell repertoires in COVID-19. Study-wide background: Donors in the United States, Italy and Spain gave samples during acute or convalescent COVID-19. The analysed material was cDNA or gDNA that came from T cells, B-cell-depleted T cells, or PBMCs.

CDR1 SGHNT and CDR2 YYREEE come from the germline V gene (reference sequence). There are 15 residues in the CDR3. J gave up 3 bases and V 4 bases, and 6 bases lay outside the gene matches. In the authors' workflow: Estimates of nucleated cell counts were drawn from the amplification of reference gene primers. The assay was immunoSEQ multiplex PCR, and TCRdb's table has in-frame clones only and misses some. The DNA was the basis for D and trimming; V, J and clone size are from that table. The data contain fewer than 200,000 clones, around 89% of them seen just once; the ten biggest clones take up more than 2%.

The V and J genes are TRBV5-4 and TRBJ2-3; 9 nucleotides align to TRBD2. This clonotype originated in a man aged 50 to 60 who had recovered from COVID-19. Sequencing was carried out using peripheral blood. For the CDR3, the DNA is TGTGCCAGCAGCCAGCCTAGCGGGGATACAGATACGCAGTATTTT. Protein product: CASSQPSGDTDTQYF.